These 28 T cell receptor beta chains originate from one sample sequenced in a study of T cell repertoires in cytomegalovirus infection. TCRdb passed the reads through MiXCR, listing each CDR3 protein once. The sample has roughly 320,000 distinct CDR3 sequences, around a tenth seen once. The sample taken for sequencing was PBMCs. Receptors were obtained from a human donor in good health (CMV status not recorded). Some clones in this sample may be carry-over from other donors' samples.

A few counts support this clonotype. The gene calls are TRBV27 and TRBJ2-1; D remains unclear. The CDR3 totals 14 residues. The V gene lost 3 bases and the J gene lost 6 bases, with 12 bases spanning the gap. CDR1 and CDR2 (germline): MNHEY, SMNVEV (reference sequence). The CDR3, as DNA: TGTGCCAGCAGTTTGGTCCCCAGAACCAATGAGCAGTTCTTC. This translates into CASSLVPRTNEQFF.

This clonotype appeared a few times. J is TRBJ2-1 and V is TRBV7-2; 12 bases match TRBD2. The CDR3 is 16 amino acids. V gave up 5 bases and J gave up 7 bases; unmatched junction bases: 9. CDR1 and CDR2 (germline): SGHTA, FQGNSA. CDR3 DNA: TGTGCCAGCAGCGCCCGGACTAGCGGGAAGGGGAATGAGCAGTTCTTC. Translated, it gives CASSARTSGKGNEQFF.

The chain has TRBV7-2 and TRBJ2-7, with 11 bases that match TRBD1. V was clipped by 6 bases and J by 7 bases; unmatched bases: 8. The germline V gene has CDR1 SGHTA and CDR2 FQGNSA. This CDR3 has 14 residues. CDR3 protein: CASRLGQGAGEQYF. CDR3 DNA: TGTGCCAGCAGACTCGGACAGGGGGCGGGAGAGCAGTACTTC. The full variable domain, completed using reference TRBV7-2 and TRBJ2-7, is GAGVSQSPSNKVTEKGKDVELRCDPISGHTALYWYRQSLGQGLEFLIYFQGNSAPDKSGLPSDRFSAERTGGSVSTLTIQRTQQEDSAVYLCASRLGQGAGEQYFGPGTRLTVT.

This clonotype was observed a handful of times. The J gene is TRBJ1-5, the V gene TRBV7-9; 8 nucleotides align to TRBD1. Losses at the gene ends were 4 bases for V and 6 bases for J; bases not matched to a gene: 8. The CDR3 is 15 residues long. Germline CDR1 and CDR2: SEHNR and FQNEAQ (reference sequence). The CDR3 spells CASSSIDRGPQPQHF. CDR3 nucleotides: TGTGCCAGCAGCTCCATAGACAGGGGCCCTCAGCCCCAGCATTTT.

The genes are TRBV7-8 and TRBJ2-7; 7 bases line up with TRBD2. This CDR3 spans 16 amino acids. CDR1 SGHVS and CDR2 FQNEAQ come from the germline V gene. V lost 4 bases, J lost 1 base, and 10 bases stayed unmatched. The CDR3 DNA follows: TGTGCCAGCAGCTCTTACCTTAGCGGGCCATCCTACGAGCAGTACTTC. It translates to CASSSYLSGPSYEQYF.

Only a few counts were recorded for this clonotype. V gene TRBV11-1 combines with J gene TRBJ2-7, with 10 bases aligning to TRBD1. V lost 5 bases and J lost 4; bases outside the gene matches: 8. The CDR3 sequence is 15 residues long. Germline V gives CDR1 SGHAT, CDR2 FQDESV (reference sequence). The CDR3 here is CASSLLSDRGYEQYF. The CDR3 DNA follows: TGTGCCAGCAGCCTCCTTTCGGACAGGGGGTACGAGCAGTACTTC.

This clonotype was counted many times. CDR3 residues: CASSDVRINTEAFF. The CDR3 nucleotides read TGTGCCAGCAGTGATGTCAGGATTAACACTGAAGCTTTCTTT. The V and J genes are TRBV6-1 and TRBJ1-1, with no clear D. This CDR3 comprises 14 residues. Germline-derived CDR1 and CDR2 are MNHNS and SASEGT. V dropped 3 bases and J dropped 2 bases, with 10 bases sitting between them.

The chain links TRBV29-1 to TRBJ1-1, with 8 bases fitting TRBD1. V was clipped by 7 bases and J by 4 bases; unmatched bases: 5. This CDR3 comprises 12 residues. Germline values: CDR1 SQVTM, CDR2 ANQGSEA. CDR3 bases: TGCAGCGGAGTGACAGGGGCCACTGAAGCTTTCTTT. Residues: CSGVTGATEAFF.

This clonotype has ten or more counts. This sequence joins TRBV12-3 or TRBV12-4 and TRBJ1-4; 8 bases align to TRBD1. V lost 5 bases, J lost 7 bases, and 15 bases stayed unmatched. The CDR3 extends over 17 amino acids. The CDR3 nucleotides are TGTGCCAGCAGTGGAAGATGGATCCCGACAGGGGTTGAAAAACTGTTTTTT. Translated: CASSGRWIPTGVEKLFF.

This clonotype was observed a handful of times. The chain combines TRBV12-3 or TRBV12-4 with TRBJ1-5; the match to TRBD1 covers 7 bases. The CDR3 is 15 amino acids. Trimming at V came to 6 bases and at J to 1 base, leaving 6 bases not matched to a gene. DNA of the CDR3: TGTGCCAGCAGGGTATCAGGGGGAAGCAATCAGCCCCAGCATTTT. Translated: CASRVSGGSNQPQHF.

This clonotype was counted many times. The rearrangement joins TRBV7-2 to TRBJ1-4, with D unclear. V was cut by 5 bases and J by 5 bases, with 12 bases left in between. The germline V gene has CDR1 SGHTA and CDR2 FQGNSA. The length of the CDR3 is 14 residues. The CDR3: CASSPSYFNEKLFF. CDR3 coding DNA: TGTGCCAGCAGCCCCTCCTATTTCAATGAAAAACTGTTTTTT. The whole variable domain, filled in from reference TRBV7-2 and TRBJ1-4, reads GAGVSQSPSNKVTEKGKDVELRCDPISGHTALYWYRQSLGQGLEFLIYFQGNSAPDKSGLPSDRFSAERTGGSVSTLTIQRTQQEDSAVYLCASSPSYFNEKLFFGSGTQLSVL.

This clonotype was counted many times. The V and J genes are TRBV2 and TRBJ2-1; D possibly corresponds to TRBD2 (5 bases). This CDR3 comprises 15 residues. Trimming took off 10 bases at V and 0 bases at J, with 16 bases between the two ends. The germline V gene encodes CDR1 SNHLY and CDR2 FYNNEI. The DNA of the CDR3 is TGTGCCACCGCGGGTGGCAGTTTCTCCTACAATGAGCAGTTCTTC. It encodes CATAGGSFSYNEQFF. The full variable domain, completed using reference TRBV2 and TRBJ2-1, is EPEVTQTPSHQVTQMGQEVILRCVPISNHLYFYWYRQILGQKVEFLVSFYNNEISEKSEIFDDQFSVERPDGSNFTLKIRSTKLEDSAMYFCATAGGSFSYNEQFFGPGTRLTVL.

This clonotype was found many times. The CDR3 loop is CASSLYEGGTFF. CDR3 nucleotide sequence: TGTGCCAGCAGCTTATATGAGGGTGGGACTTTCTTT. The chain joins TRBV7-8 to TRBJ1-1; D uncertain. CDR3 length: 12 residues. Trimming removed 2 bases from V and 12 bases from J, with 13 bases in between. The germline V gene has CDR1 SGHVS and CDR2 FQNEAQ. The variable domain in full, with the rest retrieved from reference TRBV7-8 and TRBJ1-1, is GAGVSQSPRYKVAKRGQDVALRCDPISGHVSLFWYQQALGQGPEFLTYFQNEAQLDKSGLPSDRFFAERPEGSVSTLKIQRTQQEDSAVYLCASSLYEGGTFFGQGTRLTVV.

This clonotype has a handful of counts. CDR3 sequence reads: CASSFGLLRVNEQFF. CDR3 coding DNA: TGTGCCAGCAGCTTCGGTCTCCTTCGGGTCAATGAGCAGTTCTTC. The chain employs TRBV11-2 and TRBJ2-1, with no clear D. The CDR3 runs to 15 residues. V dropped 3 bases and J dropped 6 bases, with 15 bases sitting between them. CDR1 and CDR2 (germline): SGHAT, FQNNGV.

This clonotype was counted a few times. This chain joins TRBV28 and TRBJ1-1, with a possible D match to TRBD1 (5 bases). Germline V gene lookup returns CDR1 MDHEN and CDR2 SYDVKM. Trimming removed 8 bases at V and 0 bases at J, with 10 bases between. The CDR3 totals 13 residues. This chain's CDR3 is CASGDGLNTEAFF. CDR3 DNA sequence: TGTGCCAGCGGGGACGGCCTGAACACTGAAGCTTTCTTT. Full variable domain (remainder filled in from reference TRBV28 and TRBJ1-1): DVKVTQSSRYLVKRTGEKVFLECVQDMDHENMFWYRQDPGLGLRLIYFSYDVKMKEKGDIPEGYSVSREKKERFSLILESASTNQTSMYLCASGDGLNTEAFFGQGTRLTVV.

This clonotype occurred a few times. The genes are TRBV7-2 and TRBJ2-7; 8 bases map to TRBD2. Per the germline V gene, CDR1 is SGHTA and CDR2 is FQGNSA. The ends lost 1 base at V and 2 bases at J; junction bases unmatched: 4. This CDR3 is built from 15 residues. CDR3 sequence (DNA): TGTGCCAGCAGCTTAGGGCCAGCGGGGGCCTACGAGCAGTACTTC. Translating gives CASSLGPAGAYEQYF. Complete variable domain (other parts from reference TRBV7-2 and TRBJ2-7): GAGVSQSPSNKVTEKGKDVELRCDPISGHTALYWYRQSLGQGLEFLIYFQGNSAPDKSGLPSDRFSAERTGGSVSTLTIQRTQQEDSAVYLCASSLGPAGAYEQYFGPGTRLTVT.

This clonotype was seen ten or more times. The chain is built from TRBV7-2 and TRBJ2-5; 12 positions match TRBD1. This CDR3 comprises 15 residues. Germline V lookup: CDR1 SGHTA, CDR2 FQGNSA. The V segment lost 6 bases and the J segment 5 bases; nucleotides outside the gene matches: 7. CDR3 in DNA: TGTGCCAGCAGTCGGGACAGGGGGCAGGGGGAGACCCAGTACTTC. Its translation: CASSRDRGQGETQYF.

The chain employs TRBV27 and TRBJ1-1, with TRBD1 as a possible D gene (6 bases). The germline V and J ends were trimmed by 7 bases and 1 base, with 19 bases remaining between them. Per germline, CDR1 MNHEY and CDR2 SMNVEV (reference sequence). This CDR3 has 16 residues. CDR3 nucleotides: TGTGCCAGCATTTCCACAGGGAACGATTGGAACACTGAAGCTTTCTTT. Amino acids: CASISTGNDWNTEAFF.

This clonotype was counted at least ten times. The chain links TRBV7-8 to TRBJ2-1, with D unresolved. V was pared by 1 base and J by 6 bases, with 13 bases between. Germline V gene sequence: CDR1 SGHVS, CDR2 FQNEAQ. This CDR3 is 15 amino acids long. Here the CDR3 DNA reads TGTGCCAGCAGCTTAGATCGAGATTTCGTCAATGAGCAGTTCTTC. Protein sequence: CASSLDRDFVNEQFF.

This chain links TRBV5-4 with TRBJ2-5, with TRBD2 identical over 7 bases. V shed 1 base and J 4 bases; nucleotides not matched to a gene: 4. The germline CDR1 and CDR2 sequences are SGHNT and YYREEE (reference sequence). This CDR3 is built from 14 residues. CDR3: CASSLPSGGETQYF. Written as DNA, the CDR3 is TGTGCCAGCAGCTTGCCTTCGGGAGGAGAGACCCAGTACTTC. Drawing the rest from reference TRBV5-4 and TRBJ2-5, the complete variable domain is ETGVTQSPTHLIKTRGQQVTLRCSSQSGHNTVSWYQQALGQGPQFIFQYYREEENGRGNFPPRFSGLQFPNYSSELNVNALELDDSALYLCASSLPSGGETQYFGPGTRLLVL.

This clonotype showed up many times. The gene calls are TRBV24-1 and TRBJ2-1; 11 bases align to TRBD1. J was trimmed by 5 bases and V by 4 bases; bases with no gene match: 6. Germline CDR1 KGHDR, CDR2 SFDVKD. The CDR3 totals 16 residues. CDR3 sequence reads: CATSDPGQGADNEQFF. In DNA form, the CDR3 reads TGTGCCACCAGTGACCCCGGACAGGGGGCAGACAATGAGCAGTTCTTC.

The rearrangement links TRBV7-2 to TRBJ1-1, with D possibly being TRBD1 (5 bases). Trimming shortened V by 2 bases and J by 7 bases, and 17 bases separated the two germline ends. The CDR3 covers 15 residues. Germline CDR1 is SGHTA and CDR2 is FQGNSA. The DNA of the CDR3 is TGTGCCAGCAGCTTAACGGTTCGGGGGTGGGATGAAGCTTTCTTT. Protein sequence: CASSLTVRGWDEAFF.

In its sample, this clonotype was seen once. A much bigger clone sits one base away, suggesting this may be a read error. The CDR3 nucleotides read TGCAGTGCCCTTCGGGGCGTTCACCCTAGCACAGATACGCAGTATTTT. As protein: CSALRGVHPSTDTQYF. The chain employs TRBV20-1 and TRBJ2-3; D tentatively reads TRBD1 or TRBD2 (5 bases each). The CDR3 spans 16 residues. V was clipped by 6 bases and J by 0 bases, with 19 bases between them. CDR1 and CDR2 from the germline V gene are DFQATT and SNEGSKA (reference sequence).

This clonotype was observed at least ten times. This sequence joins TRBV11-3 and TRBJ2-5; TRBD2 aligns across 9 bases. V lost 1 base and J lost 5; bases outside the gene matches: 5. The CDR3 sequence is 15 residues long. Looked up from germline, CDR1 is SGHNT and CDR2 is YENEEA. The CDR3 protein is CASSLGTGTSETQYF. As DNA, the CDR3 is TGTGCCAGCAGCTTAGGAACCGGGACTAGCGAGACCCAGTACTTC.

This clonotype was recorded a few times. The chain has TRBV12-3 or TRBV12-4 and TRBJ1-5, with a possible D match to TRBD1 (5 bases). The CDR3 consists of 15 residues. V was shortened by 7 bases and J by 0 bases, with 13 bases between the two germline ends. CDR3 in DNA: TGTGCCAGCATGGGGGTCCCCTATAGCAATCAGCCCCAGCATTTT. Its translation is CASMGVPYSNQPQHF.

This clonotype was counted only a few times. This chain connects TRBV19 to TRBJ1-4, with TRBD1 identical over 7 bases. Trimming took 5 bases from V and 5 from J; bases not matched to a gene: 11. Germline-derived CDR1 and CDR2 are LNHDA and SQIVND (reference sequence). CDR3 length equals 16 residues. The CDR3: CASSDSPGQTNEKLFF. The CDR3 DNA reads as TGTGCCAGTAGTGATTCTCCGGGACAGACAAATGAAAAACTGTTTTTT.

This clonotype was observed at least ten times. The chain employs TRBV7-2 and TRBJ2-5; perhaps TRBD1 as D (7 bases). The CDR3 has 15 amino acids. V lost 8 bases and J lost 5, with 21 bases in between. CDR1 is SGHTA and CDR2 is FQGNSA in the germline V gene. The CDR3: CASGDRAEGLETQYF. The CDR3 coding sequence is TGTGCCAGCGGCGACAGGGCGGAGGGGTTGGAGACCCAGTACTTC.

Only a few counts were recorded for this clonotype. J is TRBJ2-3 and V is TRBV2; D is unresolved. Between the trimmed V and J ends, which lost 3 bases and 0 bases, there was a span of 13 bases. Per germline, CDR1 SNHLY and CDR2 FYNNEI. The CDR3 consists of 16 residues. CDR3 nucleotides: TGTGCCAGCAGTGACCGAGGTGCGGACAGCACAGATACGCAGTATTTT. Translated, it gives CASSDRGADSTDTQYF.